These 27 T cell receptor beta chains originate from one sample sequenced in a study of cytomegalovirus exposure and HLA in healthy donors. A multiplex PCR was run with 60 Vbeta primers and 13 Jbeta primers. TCRdb's table, derived via immunoSEQ multiplex PCR, lists solely in-frame clones and lacks some. This sample has about 160,000 clones; 60% to 85% occur once, and the top ten carry approximately 3%. The sample was PBMCs. The receptors here all came from a woman in her thirties or forties in good health and CMV-seronegative.

The chain links TRBV18 to TRBJ2-5, with TRBD2 matching over 14 bases. V was pared by 1 base and J by 2 bases, with 6 bases of the junction left unmatched. The CDR3 extends over 18 amino acids. Germline V gives CDR1 KGHSH, CDR2 LQKENI. CDR3: CASSPQWGLAGEQETQYF. The CDR3 bases are TGTGCCAGCTCACCACAGTGGGGACTAGCGGGGGAGCAAGAGACCCAGTACTTC.

This clone has more than one count but fewer than ten. The chain uses TRBV5-1 and TRBJ1-4, with D uncertain. The germline gives CDR1 SGHRS, CDR2 YFSETQ. CDR3 length: 16 residues. Trimming cost V 0 bases and J 7 bases, with 16 bases left between them. CDR3 nucleotide sequence: TGCGCCAGCAGCTTGGGGGATTCGGGATACCTTGAAAAACTGTTTTTT. This sequence encodes CASSLGDSGYLEKLFF.

The chain links TRBV5-6 to TRBJ2-1; 8 bases are shared with TRBD1. The CDR3 loop spans 14 amino acids. Germline V gene lookup returns CDR1 SGHDT and CDR2 YYEEEE. V was clipped by 5 bases and J by 9 bases; unmatched bases: 10. CDR3 sequence: CASSRVAGGSEQFF. The CDR3 region has the DNA TGTGCCAGCAGTCGCGTGGCAGGGGGCAGTGAGCAGTTCTTC. The entire variable domain, with the rest obtained from reference TRBV5-6 and TRBJ2-1, is as follows: DAGVTQSPTHLIKTRGQQVTLRCSPKSGHDTVSWYQQALGQGPQFIFQYYEEEERQRGNFPDRFSGHQFPNYSSELNVNALLLGDSALYLCASSRVAGGSEQFFGPGTRLTVL.

The chain employs TRBV5-6 and TRBJ1-1, with D possibly TRBD1 on 6 matching bases. The CDR3 runs 15 residues. Germline CDR1 and CDR2: SGHDT and YYEEEE. Trimming cost V 4 bases and J 10 bases, with 23 bases left between them. The chain's CDR3 is CASSPRIRGLGGAFF. In DNA, the CDR3 is TGTGCCAGCAGCCCTAGAATCAGGGGTCTTGGGGGAGCTTTCTTT.

The chain employs TRBV19 and TRBJ1-1; 7 bases match TRBD1. This CDR3 has 15 amino acids. The ends lost 8 bases at V and 0 bases at J; junction bases unmatched: 9. Germline V gene lookup returns CDR1 LNHDA and CDR2 SQIVND (reference sequence). The CDR3 coding sequence is TGTGCCAGTCTGAGACAGGGATACATGAACACTGAAGCTTTCTTT. Translation: CASLRQGYMNTEAFF.

The V and J genes are TRBV7-9 and TRBJ1-5, with TRBD1 as a possible D gene (5 bases). Trimming left V 0 bases short and J 5 bases short, with 5 bases between. The CDR3 is 13 residues long. CDR1 is SEHNR, CDR2 FQNEAQ, per germline (reference sequence). CDR3 in DNA: TGTGCCAGCAGCTTAGCAGGGGATCAGCCCCAGCATTTT. Translated: CASSLAGDQPQHF.

In DNA, the CDR3 is TGTGCCAGCAGCTTAGTTTGGGCCACACTGAACACTGAAGCTTTCTTT. Translating gives CASSLVWATLNTEAFF. The chain carries TRBV11-2 and TRBJ1-1; D call uncertain. Germline assignment: CDR1 SGHAT and CDR2 FQNNGV. This CDR3 comprises 16 residues. Deletions cut 1 base from V and 0 bases from J, with 12 bases between. The variable domain in full, with the rest retrieved from reference TRBV11-2 and TRBJ1-1, is EAGVAQSPRYKIIEKRQSVAFWCNPISGHATLYWYQQILGQGPKLLIQFQNNGVVDDSQLPKDRFSAERLKGVDSTLKIQPAKLEDSAVYLCASSLVWATLNTEAFFGQGTRLTVV.

The V gene is TRBV9, the J gene TRBJ2-7, with TRBD2 identical over 10 bases. The CDR3 totals 15 residues. V lost 4 bases, J lost 2 bases, and 6 bases stayed unmatched. Germline V gives CDR1 SGDLS, CDR2 YYNGEE. The CDR3, as DNA: TGTGCCAGCAGCATTCTAGCGGGGGACACCTACGAGCAGTACTTC. This translates into CASSILAGDTYEQYF.

The V call is TRBV7-9, the J call TRBJ2-2, with unresolved D. The CDR3 runs 13 residues. Germline loops: CDR1 SEHNR, CDR2 FQNEAQ (reference sequence). The V end was cut by 5 bases, the J end by 6 bases, with 10 bases between. CDR3 DNA: TGTGCCAGCAGCCAGTCTCGTGCCGGGGAGCTGTTTTTT. Encoded protein: CASSQSRAGELFF.

Of note for this clone: The same CDR3 arises from other DNA sequences in this sample as well. The V call is TRBV9, the J call TRBJ2-3, with TRBD2 matching 9 bases. V lost 3 bases, J lost 1 base, and 0 bases stayed unmatched. The length of the CDR3 is 14 residues. Germline-derived CDR1 and CDR2 are SGDLS and YYNGEE. The CDR3: CASSASGGTDTQYF. The CDR3 DNA reads TGTGCCAGCAGCGCTAGCGGGGGCACAGATACGCAGTATTTT.

V and J are TRBV4-1 and TRBJ2-5; 14 bases are a match to TRBD2. CDR3 size: 16 residues. After removal of 4 bases from V and 2 bases from J, the junction contained 3 bases not matched to a gene. Germline values: CDR1 MGHRA, CDR2 YSYEKL. Written as DNA, the CDR3 is TGCGCCAGCAGCCTGCGGACTAGCGGGGGGCAAGAGACCCAGTACTTC. This translates into CASSLRTSGGQETQYF.

This chain joins TRBV2 and TRBJ1-2; 12 nucleotides align to TRBD1. The CDR3 consists of 14 residues. V gave up 6 bases and J gave up 3 bases; unmatched junction bases: 2. Germline CDR1 reads SNHLY; CDR2 reads FYNNEI. CDR3 loop: CASRGQGAHYGYTF. DNA for the CDR3: TGTGCCAGCAGGGGACAGGGGGCCCACTATGGCTACACCTTC.

The chain has TRBV7-9 and TRBJ1-2; unclear D gene. There are 12 residues in the CDR3. V was clipped by 1 base and J by 3 bases, with 3 bases between them. Germline V lookup: CDR1 SEHNR, CDR2 FQNEAQ (reference sequence). The CDR3 sequence is CASSLDYYGYTF. CDR3 nucleotides: TGTGCCAGCAGCTTAGACTACTATGGCTACACCTTC.

The genes are TRBV5-1 and TRBJ1-5, with a weak D call TRBD1 (6 bases). Germline V gene data show CDR1 as SGHRS and CDR2 as YFSETQ. Trimming cost V 2 bases and J 7 bases, with 13 bases left between them. The CDR3 is 14 residues long. The DNA of the CDR3 is TGCGCCAGCAGCTTTGGGGGGGCAGGGCAGCCCCAGCATTTT. Translating gives CASSFGGAGQPQHF.

The gene calls are TRBV10-2 and TRBJ2-1, with a weak D call TRBD2 (5 bases). Germline values: CDR1 WSHSY, CDR2 SAAADI. The CDR3 totals 14 residues. V lost 6 bases and J lost 7, with 16 bases in between. The CDR3 nucleotides are TGCGCCAGCAGGGACTTTGTAGAACGGAATGAGCAGTTCTTC. Protein: CASRDFVERNEQFF.

CDR3 DNA sequence: TGTGCCAGCATCTCGGAACAGGGGGTCGGCTACACCTTC. It is translated as CASISEQGVGYTF. The chain carries TRBV6-1 and TRBJ1-2; 8 nucleotides match TRBD1. Germline values: CDR1 MNHNS, CDR2 SASEGT. Trimming removed 7 bases from V and 8 bases from J; junction bases left unmatched: 9. The CDR3 totals 13 residues.

The CDR3 region is CASSDLSGGAHEQYF. The CDR3 nucleotides are TGTGCCAGCAGCGATCTTAGCGGGGGGGCCCACGAGCAGTACTTC. The rearrangement uses TRBV5-4 and TRBJ2-5; 11 positions match TRBD2. The J call is doubtful: the DNA matches TRBJ2-7 better. Germline-derived CDR1 and CDR2 are SGHNT and YYREEE (reference sequence). CDR3 length: 15 amino acids.

The V and J genes are TRBV19 and TRBJ2-3; D ambiguous. In germline, CDR1 is LNHDA, CDR2 SQIVND (reference sequence). The CDR3 runs 13 residues. Trimming cost V 6 bases and J 2 bases, with 9 bases left between them. CDR3 nucleotides: TGTGCCAGTAGCCCAGGCCTCACAGATACGCAGTATTTT. It specifies CASSPGLTDTQYF.

The chain has TRBV6-1 and TRBJ2-3, with D perhaps matching TRBD2 (7 bases). Germline V gene lookup returns CDR1 MNHNS and CDR2 SASEGT. The germline V and J ends were trimmed by 1 base and 1 base, with 9 bases remaining between them. CDR3 length: 15 amino acids. CDR3 bases: TGTGCCAGCAGTGAAGGGGGGGGCCGCACAGATACGCAGTATTTT. It encodes CASSEGGGRTDTQYF.

The genes are TRBV4-2 and TRBJ2-5; TRBD1 agrees at 9 bases. Germline loops: CDR1 LGHNA, CDR2 YNFKEQ. This CDR3 contains 15 residues. Losses at the gene ends were 4 bases for V and 1 base for J; bases not matched to a gene: 4. CDR3 protein: CASSPWDRAQETQYF. The CDR3 DNA reads TGTGCCAGCAGCCCGTGGGACAGGGCCCAAGAGACCCAGTACTTC.

The chain employs TRBV29-1 and TRBJ1-4; 8 bases map to TRBD1. CDR1 and CDR2 from the germline V gene are SQVTM and ANQGSEA. The CDR3 covers 13 residues. Trimming took 7 bases from V and 6 from J; bases not matched to a gene: 7. The CDR3 loop is CSAGNRGDEKLFF. In DNA, the CDR3 is TGCAGCGCGGGGAACAGGGGGGATGAAAAACTGTTTTTT.

V usage is TRBV7-7 and J usage is TRBJ2-2; TRBD2 agrees at 7 bases. CDR3 size: 13 residues. Germline CDR1 is SSHAT and CDR2 is FNYEAQ (reference sequence). Germline trimming cut 1 base from V and 13 bases from J; bases unmatched to any gene: 6. In DNA form, the CDR3 reads TGTGCCAGCAGCTTAGTTGCGGGGGATGGGCTGTTTTTT. Protein sequence: CASSLVAGDGLFF.

The chain carries TRBV6-5 and TRBJ2-3, with 8 bases identical to TRBD1. The CDR3 totals 15 residues. Germline V gene data show CDR1 as MNHEY and CDR2 as SVGAGI. Germline trimming cut 5 bases from V and 1 base from J; bases unmatched to any gene: 5. As DNA, the CDR3 is TGTGCCAGCAGTGCAACCAGGGGGCGCACAGATACGCAGTATTTT. Its protein product is CASSATRGRTDTQYF.

V gene TRBV5-1 combines with J gene TRBJ2-5; D gene ambiguous. V lost 2 bases and J 4 bases, leaving 12 bases between the germline ends. Germline V CDR1 and CDR2: SGHRS, YFSETQ. This CDR3 has 14 amino acids. The CDR3 loop reads CASSFSPGRETQYF. In DNA form, the CDR3 reads TGCGCCAGCAGCTTCTCACCAGGAAGAGAGACCCAGTACTTC.

This chain connects TRBV5-4 to TRBJ2-3, with TRBD1 as a possible D gene (5 bases). The V and J ends lost 4 bases and 6 bases respectively, with 6 bases between them. CDR3 length: 11 residues. Germline CDR1 is SGHNT and CDR2 is YYREEE (reference sequence). CDR3 DNA: TGTGCCAGCAGCCCAGGGGATACGCAGTATTTT. Translation gives CASSPGDTQYF.

The V gene is TRBV11-2, the J gene TRBJ1-2; tentatively, D is TRBD1 (5 bases). The CDR3 consists of 16 residues. V dropped 5 bases and J dropped 0 bases, with 16 bases sitting between them. Germline-derived CDR1 and CDR2 are SGHAT and FQNNGV. The chain's CDR3 is CASSLGGSATNYGYTF. The CDR3 nucleotides are TGTGCCAGCAGCCTCGGGGGGTCCGCCACTAACTATGGCTACACCTTC.

The V call is TRBV5-6, the J call TRBJ2-5; D is unresolved. The J call could be wrong; TRBJ2-7 is a better fit for the DNA end. CDR1 is SGHDT, CDR2 YYEEEE, per germline. The CDR3 runs 12 residues. CDR3 nucleotides: TGTGCCAGCAGCTTGGGTCGTTACGAGCAGTACTTC. This sequence encodes CASSLGRYEQYF.